The subject of this entry is one TCR beta chain. No antigen is known for it. The CDR3 extends over 13 amino acids. The V gene's germline CDR1 is MNHNY and CDR2 SVGAGI (reference sequence). Between the trimmed V and J ends, which lost 6 bases and 6 bases, there was a span of 15 bases. This specimen belongs to a study of CD8 T cells in ankylosing spondylitis. Overall study findings and caveats: In peripheral blood, disease-linked CD8+ clones occurred at relatively low frequencies. A subset of motif variants has previously been described in the synovial fluid and blood of reactive arthritis. Reportedly, matched ankylosing spondylitis synovial fluid was significantly enriched for disease-linked clones. What appeared characteristic of ankylosing spondylitis blood was a TCR beta motif of fewer than ten highly homologous variants.

TCR beta libraries were made by quantitative 5'-RACE with molecular barcodes. TCRdb re-analysed the 5' RACE reads in MiXCR, keeping a single row per CDR3 protein. Of 700,000 to 850,000 distinct CDR3 sequences listed, approximately 12% are singletons. The sequence was obtained from a male donor with ankylosing spondylitis. The chain couples TRBV6-6 to TRBJ2-7; D could derive from TRBD1 or TRBD2 (5 bases each). The specimen sequenced was blood, either unsorted or a sorted T cell fraction (not recorded which). CDR3 nucleotide sequence: TGTGCCAGCAGCCCTCTCGGGACGGGCGAGCAGTACTTC. It translates to CASSPLGTGEQYF.